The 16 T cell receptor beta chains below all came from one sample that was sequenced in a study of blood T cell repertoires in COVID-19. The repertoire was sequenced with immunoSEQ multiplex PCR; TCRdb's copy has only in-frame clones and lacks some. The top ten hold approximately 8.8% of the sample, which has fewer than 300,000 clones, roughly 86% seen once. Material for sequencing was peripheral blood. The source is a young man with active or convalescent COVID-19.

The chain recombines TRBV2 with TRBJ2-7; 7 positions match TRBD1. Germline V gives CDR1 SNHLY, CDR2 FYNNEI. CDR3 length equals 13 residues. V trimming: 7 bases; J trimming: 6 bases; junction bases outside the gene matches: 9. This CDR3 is CASNRQGRSEQYF. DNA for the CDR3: TGTGCCAGCAACAGACAGGGTCGGAGCGAGCAGTACTTC.

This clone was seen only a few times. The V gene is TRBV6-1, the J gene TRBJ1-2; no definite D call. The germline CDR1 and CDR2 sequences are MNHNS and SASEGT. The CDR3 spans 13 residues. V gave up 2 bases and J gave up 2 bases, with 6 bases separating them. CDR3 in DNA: TGTGCCAGCAGTGAATTCGCGAACTATGGCTACACCTTC. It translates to CASSEFANYGYTF.

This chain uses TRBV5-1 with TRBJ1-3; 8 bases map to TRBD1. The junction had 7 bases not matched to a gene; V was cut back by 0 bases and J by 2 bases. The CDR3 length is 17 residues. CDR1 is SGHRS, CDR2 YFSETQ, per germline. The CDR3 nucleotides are TGCGCCAGCAGCTTGGACAGGGGGGGTATCCCTGGAAACACCATATATTTT. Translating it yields CASSLDRGGIPGNTIYF. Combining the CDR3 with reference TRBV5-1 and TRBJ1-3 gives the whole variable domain KAGVTQTPRYLIKTRGQQVTLSCSPISGHRSVSWYQQTPGQGLQFLFEYFSETQRNKGNFPGRFSGRQFSNSRSEMNVSTLELGDSALYLCASSLDRGGIPGNTIYFGEGSWLTVV.

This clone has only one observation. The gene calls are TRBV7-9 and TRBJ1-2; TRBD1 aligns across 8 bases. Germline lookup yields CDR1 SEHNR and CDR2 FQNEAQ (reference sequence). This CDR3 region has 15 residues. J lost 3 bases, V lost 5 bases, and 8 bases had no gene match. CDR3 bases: TGTGCCAGCAGCAAGCGCAGGGGGCTATACTATGGCTACACCTTC. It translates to CASSKRRGLYYGYTF.

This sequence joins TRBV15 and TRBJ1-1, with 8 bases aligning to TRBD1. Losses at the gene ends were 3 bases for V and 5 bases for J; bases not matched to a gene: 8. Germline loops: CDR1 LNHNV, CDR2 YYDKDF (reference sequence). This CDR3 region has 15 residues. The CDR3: CATSRYAGGDTEAFF. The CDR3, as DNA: TGTGCCACCAGCAGGTACGCAGGGGGCGATACTGAAGCTTTCTTT.

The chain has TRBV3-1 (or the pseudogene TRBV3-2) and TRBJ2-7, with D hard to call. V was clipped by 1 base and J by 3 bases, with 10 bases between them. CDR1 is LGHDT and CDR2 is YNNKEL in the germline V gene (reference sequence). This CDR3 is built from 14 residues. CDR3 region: CASSQGSSSYEQYF. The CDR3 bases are TGTGCCAGCAGCCAAGGGTCATCTAGCTACGAGCAGTACTTC.

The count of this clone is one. The DNA for the CDR3 is TGTGCCAGCAGTGAAGCGCTTCGTGGGGCTACTAATAATTCACCCCTCCACTTT. This gives the protein CASSEALRGATNNSPLHF. The chain joins TRBV2 to TRBJ1-6; tentative D call: TRBD1 (5 bases). The CDR3 runs to 18 residues. The V end was cut by 0 bases, the J end by 5 bases, with 17 bases between. Germline V CDR1 and CDR2: SNHLY, FYNNEI.

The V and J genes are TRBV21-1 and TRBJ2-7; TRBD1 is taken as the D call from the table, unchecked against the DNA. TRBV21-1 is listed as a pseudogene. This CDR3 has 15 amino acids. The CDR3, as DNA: TGTGCCAGCAGCCCCCGGCGTGGGGCTACCTACGAGCAGTACTTC. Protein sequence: CASSPRRGATYEQYF.

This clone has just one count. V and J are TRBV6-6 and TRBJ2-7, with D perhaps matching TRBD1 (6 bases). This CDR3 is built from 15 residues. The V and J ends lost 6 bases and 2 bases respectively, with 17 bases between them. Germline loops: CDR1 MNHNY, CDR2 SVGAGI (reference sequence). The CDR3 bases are TGTGCCAGCAGCGGACAGCCCCCGCGGCCCTACGAGCAGTACTTC. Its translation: CASSGQPPRPYEQYF.

CDR3 in amino acids: CASSPRGGSQPQHF. Here the CDR3 DNA reads TGTGCCAGCAGCCCTAGGGGTGGAAGTCAGCCCCAGCATTTT. The chain has TRBV7-2 and TRBJ1-5; D possibly corresponds to TRBD1 (5 bases). Per the germline V gene, CDR1 is SGHTA and CDR2 is FQGNSA. The CDR3 has 14 residues. Deletions cut 5 bases from V and 6 bases from J, with 14 bases between.

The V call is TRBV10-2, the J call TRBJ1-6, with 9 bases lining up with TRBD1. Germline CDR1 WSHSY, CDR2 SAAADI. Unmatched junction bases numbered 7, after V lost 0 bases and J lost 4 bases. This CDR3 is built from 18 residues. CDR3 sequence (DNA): TGCGCCAGCAGTGAGTCCGGGACAGGGTTAGGGTATAATTCACCCCTCCACTTT. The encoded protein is CASSESGTGLGYNSPLHF.

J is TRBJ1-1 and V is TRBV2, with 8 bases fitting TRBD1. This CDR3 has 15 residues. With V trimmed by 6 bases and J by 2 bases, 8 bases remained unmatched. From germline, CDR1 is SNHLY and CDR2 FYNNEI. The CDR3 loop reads CASSYRTGSNTEAFF. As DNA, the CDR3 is TGTGCCAGCAGCTACCGGACAGGGAGCAACACTGAAGCTTTCTTT.

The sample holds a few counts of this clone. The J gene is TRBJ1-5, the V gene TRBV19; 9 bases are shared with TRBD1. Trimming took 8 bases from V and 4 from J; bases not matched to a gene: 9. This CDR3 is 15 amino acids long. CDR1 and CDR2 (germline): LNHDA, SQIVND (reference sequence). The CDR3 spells CASHTGGMMNQPQHF. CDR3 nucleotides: TGTGCCAGTCATACAGGGGGCATGATGAATCAGCCCCAGCATTTT.

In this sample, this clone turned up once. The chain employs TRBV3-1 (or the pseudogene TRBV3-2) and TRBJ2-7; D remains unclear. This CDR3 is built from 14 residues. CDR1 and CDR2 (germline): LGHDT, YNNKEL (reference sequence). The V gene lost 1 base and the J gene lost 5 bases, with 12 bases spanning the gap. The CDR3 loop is CASSQVSQNHEQYF. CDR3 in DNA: TGTGCCAGCAGCCAAGTGTCTCAGAACCACGAGCAGTACTTC.

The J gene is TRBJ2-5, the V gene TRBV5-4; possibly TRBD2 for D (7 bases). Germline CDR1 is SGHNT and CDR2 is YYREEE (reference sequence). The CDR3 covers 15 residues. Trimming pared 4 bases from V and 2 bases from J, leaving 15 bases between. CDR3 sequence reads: CASSGKGGGQETQYF. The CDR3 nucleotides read TGTGCCAGCAGCGGCAAGGGGGGGGGACAAGAGACCCAGTACTTC.

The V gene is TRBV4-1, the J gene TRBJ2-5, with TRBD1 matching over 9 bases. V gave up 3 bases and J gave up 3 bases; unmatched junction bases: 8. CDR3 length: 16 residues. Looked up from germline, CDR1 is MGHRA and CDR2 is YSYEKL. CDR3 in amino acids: CASSHLLRDREETQYF. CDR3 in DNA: TGCGCCAGCAGCCATCTATTAAGGGACAGGGAAGAGACCCAGTACTTC.